This T cell receptor beta chain appears in the sequencing data of a study of identical twins. CDR1 MRHNA and CDR2 SNTAGT come from the germline V gene. Trimming stripped 2 bases from V and 5 bases from J, with 9 bases between. The CDR3 is 13 amino acids. Template switching, a step in the protocol, added a universal primer site, and cDNA carried unique molecular identifiers. TCRdb recomputed calls from the 5' RACE reads with MiXCR, one row per CDR3 protein. The sample shows 280,000 or so distinct CDR3 sequences, about 8.9% of them seen only once. Overall study findings and caveats: Cord blood's abundant beta clonotypes had fewer insertions, unlike memory repertoires.

With regard to this clonotype: Its antigen remains unidentified.

This sample was also put to use in a study of yellow fever vaccine responses in identical twins. That source adds: Reportedly, twins showed a vaccine T cell response that looked partly convergent and partly personalized.

The receptor was isolated from a woman aged 18-29 years in good health. The chain has TRBV6-4 and TRBJ2-5; no clear D. Sequencing was performed on memory (CD45RO+) T cells sorted from blood. CDR3 coding DNA: TGTGCCAGCAGTGACGAGGATGGGGAGACCCAGTACTTC. This sequence encodes CASSDEDGETQYF.